This TCR beta chain was captured in a study of human T cells and chemical hapten exposure. Study information: Minor volume differences among pooled libraries chiefly drove per-sample TCR yield variation. Study outcomes and limitations: Clustering by CDR3 similarity yielded significantly more large clusters from expanded TCRs than controls.

Sample time point: pre-sensitization, week 0. The treatment is: therapeutic diphenylcyclopropenone sensitization with weekly scalp DPC. The CDR3 totals 12 residues. Germline CDR1 SNHLY, CDR2 FYNNEI. The V and J ends lost 6 bases and 5 bases respectively, with 10 bases between them. This clonotype occurred many times. Its antigen is currently unknown. MiXCR, applied by TCRdb to the RACE reads, yields one record per CDR3 protein. The sample consists of some 360,000 distinct CDR3 sequences, 5.1% of them appearing once. The sequencing used whole blood, collected in connection with sensitization to the hapten diphenylcyclopropenone (DPC). The receptor comes from a woman aged 45-65 years with alopecia areata. Some clones in this sample may be carry-over from other donors' samples. This chain connects TRBV2 to TRBJ1-2; D gene unclear. The CDR3: CASRDSDYGYTF. DNA of the CDR3: TGTGCCAGCAGGGACTCGGATTATGGCTACACCTTC.